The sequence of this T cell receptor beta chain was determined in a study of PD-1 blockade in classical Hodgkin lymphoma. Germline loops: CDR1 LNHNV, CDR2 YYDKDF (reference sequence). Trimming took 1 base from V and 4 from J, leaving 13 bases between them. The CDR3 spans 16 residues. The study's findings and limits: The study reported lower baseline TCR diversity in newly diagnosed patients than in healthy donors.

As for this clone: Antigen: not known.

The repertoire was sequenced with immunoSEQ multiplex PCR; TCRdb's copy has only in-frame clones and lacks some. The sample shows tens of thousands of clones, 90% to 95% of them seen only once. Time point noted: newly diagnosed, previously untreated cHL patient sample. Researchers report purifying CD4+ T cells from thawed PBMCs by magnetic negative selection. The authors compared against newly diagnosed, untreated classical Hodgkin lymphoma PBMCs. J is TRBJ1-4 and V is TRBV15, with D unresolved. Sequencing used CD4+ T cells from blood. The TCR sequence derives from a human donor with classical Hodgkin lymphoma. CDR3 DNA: TGTGCCACCAGCAGAGTGAGTTTAGGGATTAATGAAAAACTGTTTTTT. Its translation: CATSRVSLGINEKLFF.